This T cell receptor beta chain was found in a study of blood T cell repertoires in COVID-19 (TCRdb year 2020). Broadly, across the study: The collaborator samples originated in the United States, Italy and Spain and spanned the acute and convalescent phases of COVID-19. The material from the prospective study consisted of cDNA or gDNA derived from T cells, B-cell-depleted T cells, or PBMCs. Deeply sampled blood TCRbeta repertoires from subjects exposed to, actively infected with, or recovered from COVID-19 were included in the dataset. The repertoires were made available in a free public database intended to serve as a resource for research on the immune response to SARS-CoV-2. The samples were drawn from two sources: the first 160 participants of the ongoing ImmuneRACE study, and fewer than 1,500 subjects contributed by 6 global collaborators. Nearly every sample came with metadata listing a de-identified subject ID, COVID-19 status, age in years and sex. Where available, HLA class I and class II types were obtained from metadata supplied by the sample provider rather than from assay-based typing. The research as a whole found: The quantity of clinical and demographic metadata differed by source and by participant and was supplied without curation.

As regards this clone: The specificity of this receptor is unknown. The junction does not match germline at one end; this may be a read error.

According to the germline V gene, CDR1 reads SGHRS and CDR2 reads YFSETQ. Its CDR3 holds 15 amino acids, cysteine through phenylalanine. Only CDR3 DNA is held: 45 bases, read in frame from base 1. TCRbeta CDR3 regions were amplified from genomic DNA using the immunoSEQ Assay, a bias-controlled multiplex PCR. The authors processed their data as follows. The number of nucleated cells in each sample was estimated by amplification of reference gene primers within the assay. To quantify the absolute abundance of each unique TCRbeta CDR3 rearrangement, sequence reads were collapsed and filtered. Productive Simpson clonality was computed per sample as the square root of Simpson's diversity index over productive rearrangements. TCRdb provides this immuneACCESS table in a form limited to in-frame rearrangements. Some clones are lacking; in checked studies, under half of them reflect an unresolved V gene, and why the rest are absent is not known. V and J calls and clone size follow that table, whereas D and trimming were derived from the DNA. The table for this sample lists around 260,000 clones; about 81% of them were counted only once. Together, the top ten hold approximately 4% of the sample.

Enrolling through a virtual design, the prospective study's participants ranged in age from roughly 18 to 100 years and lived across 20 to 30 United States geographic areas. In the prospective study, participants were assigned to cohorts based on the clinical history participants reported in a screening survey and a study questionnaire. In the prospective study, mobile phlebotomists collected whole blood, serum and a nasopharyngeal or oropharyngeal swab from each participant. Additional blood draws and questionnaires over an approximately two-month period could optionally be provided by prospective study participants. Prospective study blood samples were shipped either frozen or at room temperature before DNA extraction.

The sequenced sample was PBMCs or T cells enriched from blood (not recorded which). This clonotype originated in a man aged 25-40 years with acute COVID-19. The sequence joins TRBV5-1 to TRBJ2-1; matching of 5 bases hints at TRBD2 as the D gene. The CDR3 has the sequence CASSPLLSPGGEQFF. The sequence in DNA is TGTGCCAGCAGCCCACTCCTAAGCCCCGGAGGTGAGCAGTTCTTC.